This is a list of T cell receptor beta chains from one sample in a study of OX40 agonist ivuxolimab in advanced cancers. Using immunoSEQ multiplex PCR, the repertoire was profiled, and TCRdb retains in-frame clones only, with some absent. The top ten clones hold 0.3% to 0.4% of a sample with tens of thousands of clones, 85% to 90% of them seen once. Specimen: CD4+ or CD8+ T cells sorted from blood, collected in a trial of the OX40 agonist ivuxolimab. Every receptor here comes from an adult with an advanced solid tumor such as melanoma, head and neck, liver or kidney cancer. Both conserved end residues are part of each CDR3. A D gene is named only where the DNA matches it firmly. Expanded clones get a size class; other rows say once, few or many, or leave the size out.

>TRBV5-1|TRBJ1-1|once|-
TGCGCCAGCAGCCCCCTCCAGCTGTCGAACACTGAAGCTTTCTTT
CASSPLQLSNTEAFF
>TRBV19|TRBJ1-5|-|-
TGTGCCAGTAACCTTCATGACAGGTATAGCAATCAGCCCCAGCATTTT
CASNLHDRYSNQPQHF
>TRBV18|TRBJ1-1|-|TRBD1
TGTGCCAGCTCACCAGAGCAGGGGGCGTTGAACACTGAAGCTTTCTTT
CASSPEQGALNTEAFF
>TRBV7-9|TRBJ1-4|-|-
TGTGCCAGCAGCTTAGCTGACCAAAAACTGTTTTTT
CASSLADQKLFF
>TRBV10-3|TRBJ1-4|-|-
TGTGCCATCAGTGAAGAGACGGCAGCAACTAATGAAAAACTGTTTTTT
CAISEETAATNEKLFF
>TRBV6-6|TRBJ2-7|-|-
TGTGCCAGCAGTACGGTCAGCTCCTACGAGCAGCACTTC
CASSTVSSYEQHF
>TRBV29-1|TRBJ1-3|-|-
TGCAGCGTTGAACCCACAGGGATGGGAAACACCATATATTTT
CSVEPTGMGNTIYF
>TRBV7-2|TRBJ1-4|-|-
TGTGCCAGCAGCTTAGAGGAAAATGAAAAACTGTTTTTT
CASSLEENEKLFF
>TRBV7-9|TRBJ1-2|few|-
TGTGCCAGCAGCCTAGCAGGCGGGTTGTCCTATGGCTACACCTTC
CASSLAGGLSYGYTF
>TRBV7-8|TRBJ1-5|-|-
TGTGCCAGCAGCTTAGGACCCCCCGGTTGGCCCCAGCATTTT
CASSLGPPGWPQHF
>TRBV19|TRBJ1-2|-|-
TGTGCCAGTAGCACGGACTATGAAAACTATGGCTACACCTTC
CASSTDYENYGYTF
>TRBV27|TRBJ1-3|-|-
TGTGCCAGCAGTCCGAGGGGCTCCCTTTCCTCTGGAAACACCATATATTTT
CASSPRGSLSSGNTIYF
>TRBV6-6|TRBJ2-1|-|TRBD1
TGTGCCAGCGGTCCCCGACAGGGGTTGTACAATGAGCAGTTCTTC
CASGPRQGLYNEQFF
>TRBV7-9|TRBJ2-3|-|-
TGTGCCAGCAGCCAAGTAACAGATACGCAGTATTTT
CASSQVTDTQYF
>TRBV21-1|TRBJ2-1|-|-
TGTGCCAGCAGCAAAGGTGACATTGAGCAGTTCTTC
CASSKGDIEQFF
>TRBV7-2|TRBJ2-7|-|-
TGTGCCAGCAGCTTAAAGCAGGTCGTGCAGTACTTC
CASSLKQVVQYF
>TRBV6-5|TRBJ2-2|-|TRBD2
TGTGCCAGCAACAGCGGGGGGAACACCGGGGAGCTGTTTTTT
CASNSGGNTGELFF
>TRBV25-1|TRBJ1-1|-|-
TGTGCCAGCAGTGGATCGACAGGAGGTCCTGAAGCTTTCTTT
CASSGSTGGPEAFF
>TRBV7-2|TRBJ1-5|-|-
TGTGCCAGCAGCCGGAACCCTTTCAATCAGCCCCAGCATTTT
CASSRNPFNQPQHF
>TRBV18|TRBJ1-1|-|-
TGTGCCAGCTCCCGTACAGGTTGGAACACTGAAGCTTTCTTT
CASSRTGWNTEAFF
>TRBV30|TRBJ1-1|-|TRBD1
TGTGCCTGGACGGGACAGAGGAACACTGAAGCTTTCTTT
CAWTGQRNTEAFF
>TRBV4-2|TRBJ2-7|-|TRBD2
TGTGCCAGCAGCCAAGATAAAAGCGGGAGGGCCTACGAGCAGTACTTC
CASSQDKSGRAYEQYF
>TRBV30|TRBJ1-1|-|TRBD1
TGTGCCTGGAGAGGGTCCGACAGGGGAGCTTTCTTT
CAWRGSDRGAFF
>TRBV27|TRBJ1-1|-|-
TGTGCCAGCAGTACGGGGGCGAGGATCCGTCGCAAAATGAACACTGAAGCTTTCTTT
CASSTGARIRRKMNTEAFF
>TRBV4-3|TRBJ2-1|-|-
TGCGCCAGCAGCCAAGCGGGGCGTCTGAGCAATGAGCAGTTCTTC
CASSQAGRLSNEQFF
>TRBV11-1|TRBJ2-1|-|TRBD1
TGTGCCAGCAGCCGTACCGAGGGACAGGGAGGCAATGAGCAGTTCTTC
CASSRTEGQGGNEQFF
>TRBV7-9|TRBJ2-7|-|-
TGTGCCAGCAGTTTTCGGGATAGCTCCTACGAGCAGTACTTC
CASSFRDSSYEQYF
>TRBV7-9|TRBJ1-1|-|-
TGTGCCAGCAGCCCCCTTGAGGGATACTACACTGAAGCTTTCTTT
CASSPLEGYYTEAFF
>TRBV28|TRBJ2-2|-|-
TGTGCCAGCAGTCGTAGTAGGGGAGGCACCGGGGAGCTGTTTTTT
CASSRSRGGTGELFF
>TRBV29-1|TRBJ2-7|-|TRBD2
TGCAGCGCCCGAACCGAGGGACTATCCGAGCAGTACTTC
CSARTEGLSEQYF
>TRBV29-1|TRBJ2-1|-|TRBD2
TGCAGCGGGGGGGGAGTTTCCAATGAGCAGTTCTTC
CSGGGVSNEQFF
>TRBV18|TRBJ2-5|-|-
TGTGCCAGCTCACTTCGGACCCAAGAGACCCAGTACTTC
CASSLRTQETQYF
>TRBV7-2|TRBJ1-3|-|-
TGTGCCAGCAGCTTAGCAGTGACCTCTGGAAACACCATATATTTT
CASSLAVTSGNTIYF
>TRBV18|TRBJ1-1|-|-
TGTGCCAGCTCACTACGTCAAAGCCCTGAAGCTTTCTTT
CASSLRQSPEAFF
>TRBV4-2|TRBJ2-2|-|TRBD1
TGTGCCAGCAGCCAAGATCCAGGGGGCCTTCGCACCGGGGAGCTGTTTTTT
CASSQDPGGLRTGELFF
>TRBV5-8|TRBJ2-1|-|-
TGTGCCAGCAGCTTAAACCAAGGGGGGGATAAGTTCTTC
CASSLNQGGDKFF
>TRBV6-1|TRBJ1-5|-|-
TGTGCCAGCAGTGAACCGGCACGGGGGGAGAATCAGCCCCAGCATTTT
CASSEPARGENQPQHF